Here is one TCR beta chain with its context. What it binds is not known. These data originate in a study of chemoradiotherapy in HPV16-positive cancers. Study as a whole: Candidate HPV-specific clones and shared TCR motifs came from a couple of HPV16-positive patients.

Study-level findings and limits: During treatment, candidate HPV-specific clones and E7-related motifs expanded in tumor.

The assay was immunoSEQ multiplex PCR, and TCRdb's table has in-frame clones only and misses some. The repertoire holds around 4,800 clones, roughly nine tenths seen once, with roughly 3% in the top ten. The sequence came from a human donor with HPV-associated anogenital cancer. Collection took place from a patient who underwent chemoradiotherapy.

The CDR3 sequence is CASSLWAQGPYGYTF. CDR3 sequence (DNA): TGTGCCAGCAGCTTGTGGGCACAGGGGCCATATGGCTACACCTTC. The V gene is TRBV5-6, the J gene TRBJ1-2; TRBD1 aligns across 7 bases. The CDR3 runs to 15 residues. CDR1 and CDR2 from the germline V gene are SGHDT and YYEEEE. V gave up 1 base and J gave up 5 bases; unmatched junction bases: 8.